One T cell receptor (beta chain) is described in this entry. TCRdb's table, derived via immunoSEQ multiplex PCR, lists solely in-frame clones and lacks some. The table has about 76,000 clones, 94% seen once. This specimen belongs to a study of cytomegalovirus exposure and HLA in healthy donors. Study overall: Later analysis reported that the 130 or so validation repertoires shared the platform of the roughly 680 first-cohort repertoires.

Sequencing was done on a sample of PBMCs. The receptor was derived from a man aged 18 to 29 in good health and CMV-seropositive.

DNA of the CDR3: TGCGCCAGCAGCTCTTTAAACAGGGGGGTAAACACCGGGGAGCTGTTTTTT. It yields the protein CASSSLNRGVNTGELFF. The chain combines TRBV5-1 with TRBJ2-2; 8 nucleotides agree with TRBD1. Germline V CDR1 and CDR2: SGHRS, YFSETQ. With 3 bases clipped from V and 2 bases from J, the junction kept 9 bases outside the gene matches. The CDR3 loop spans 17 amino acids.